The 27 T cell receptor beta chains given below trace back to one sample, sequenced in a study of T cell responses to AZD1222 COVID-19 vaccine. Using immunoSEQ multiplex PCR, the repertoire was profiled, and TCRdb retains in-frame clones only, with some absent. The sample lists about 130,000 clones, around 84% occurring once. Source: peripheral blood, taken on day 0 of AZD1222 vaccination. The receptor set was obtained from an adult in good health.

The chain's CDR3 is CASSYGAGHEQYF. The CDR3 nucleotides are TGTGCCAGCAGTTACGGAGCAGGCCACGAGCAGTACTTC. This rearrangement joins TRBV6-2 or TRBV6-3 to TRBJ2-7; D is undetermined. This CDR3 has 13 amino acids. CDR1 and CDR2 (germline): MNHEY, SVGEGT. V lost 2 bases and J 5 bases, leaving 10 bases between the germline ends.

The chain is built from TRBV9 and TRBJ2-7; D may match TRBD1 or TRBD2 (5 bases each). The CDR3 sequence is 15 residues long. The ends were cut back, 3 bases at V and 1 base at J, with 14 bases in the middle. The germline V gene has CDR1 SGDLS and CDR2 YYNGEE. The chain's CDR3 is CASSARDGLSYEQYF. CDR3 nucleotide sequence: TGTGCCAGCAGCGCCCGGGACGGTCTATCCTACGAGCAGTACTTC.

This chain connects TRBV5-4 to TRBJ2-3; 7 bases match TRBD1. The trim removed 4 bases at V and 2 bases at J, leaving 7 bases unmatched. Germline CDR1 SGHNT, CDR2 YYREEE (reference sequence). The length of the CDR3 is 15 residues. In DNA form, the CDR3 reads TGTGCCAGCAGCCCTACGACAGGGCTCACAGATACGCAGTATTTT. This gives the protein CASSPTTGLTDTQYF.

This clone counts as medium-sized. This chain links TRBV6-5 with TRBJ2-7, with TRBD1 identical over 12 bases. The CDR3 is 15 residues long. Germline CDR1 reads MNHEY; CDR2 reads SVGAGI. V lost 6 bases to trimming and J lost 5 bases; unmatched junction nucleotides: 8. CDR3 nucleotides: TGTGCCAGCAGCGGGACAGGGGGCGCCGCGGACGAGCAGTACTTC. It encodes CASSGTGGAADEQYF.

As concerns this clone: Since a much larger clone is just one base distant, this may be a read error. This chain links TRBV27 with TRBJ1-6; 9 bases match TRBD1. CDR1 MNHEY and CDR2 SMNVEV come from the germline V gene (reference sequence). The CDR3 has 14 amino acids. The junction had 6 bases not matched to a gene; V was cut back by 6 bases and J by 9 bases. The CDR3: CASRPGQGGSPLHF. The CDR3 coding sequence is TGTGCCAGCAGACCGGGACAGGGAGGTTCACCCCTCCACTTT.

The J gene is TRBJ1-5, the V gene TRBV4-1, with no clear D. Germline CDR1 MGHRA, CDR2 YSYEKL. There are 15 residues in the CDR3. V gave up 0 bases and J gave up 2 bases, with 8 bases separating them. The CDR3 DNA reads TGCGCCAGCAGCCAAGATCCACGGGGCAATCAGCCCCAGCATTTT. Its translation: CASSQDPRGNQPQHF.

The chain is built from TRBV15 and TRBJ1-2; 8 bases are a match to TRBD1. Germline V gene sequence: CDR1 LNHNV, CDR2 YYDKDF (reference sequence). This CDR3 has 15 residues. The V gene end was trimmed by 3 bases and the J gene end by 0 bases; junction bases not matched to a gene: 3. CDR3 DNA: TGTGCCACCAGCAGCGACAGGGGTTCTAACTATGGCTACACCTTC. It specifies CATSSDRGSNYGYTF.

The gene calls are TRBV7-2 and TRBJ1-4; D is unclear. V lost 1 base and J 8 bases, leaving 11 bases between the germline ends. The CDR3 extends over 14 amino acids. Germline V gene sequence: CDR1 SGHTA, CDR2 FQGNSA. CDR3 amino acids: CASSLGGLGEKLFF. CDR3 DNA: TGTGCCAGCAGCTTAGGAGGGCTTGGCGAAAAACTGTTTTTT.

The chain couples TRBV5-5 to TRBJ1-3; D perhaps matches TRBD1 (5 bases). V was clipped by 4 bases and J by 6 bases, with 14 bases between them. The CDR3 runs to 14 residues. The germline V gene encodes CDR1 SGHKS and CDR2 YYEKEE (reference sequence). The CDR3: CASSPEGRPNTIYF. CDR3 DNA sequence: TGTGCCAGCAGCCCGGAGGGGAGGCCAAACACCATATATTTT.

CDR3 region: CASSQSDFGRNYGYTF. The DNA of the CDR3 is TGCGCCAGCAGTCAATCGGACTTCGGCAGAAACTATGGCTACACCTTC. The chain has TRBV23-1 and TRBJ1-2; D is ambiguous. TRBV23-1 is treated as an ORF (open reading frame) with a function not yet certain. V was clipped by 0 bases and J by 2 bases, with 13 bases between them. CDR3 length: 16 amino acids.

The chain employs TRBV28 and TRBJ2-3; D is ambiguous. The CDR3 runs to 13 residues. Germline V gene lookup returns CDR1 MDHEN and CDR2 SYDVKM. Trimming stripped 7 bases from V and 0 bases from J, with 8 bases between. CDR3 in DNA: TGTGCCAGCATTCACGGGAGCACAGATACGCAGTATTTT. It specifies CASIHGSTDTQYF. The whole variable domain, filled in from reference TRBV28 and TRBJ2-3, reads DVKVTQSSRYLVKRTGEKVFLECVQDMDHENMFWYRQDPGLGLRLIYFSYDVKMKEKGDIPEGYSVSREKKERFSLILESASTNQTSMYLCASIHGSTDTQYFGPGTRLTVL.

Here the CDR3 reads CASSLLAAGVHEQYF. In DNA, the CDR3 is TGTGCCAGCAGCTTACTAGCAGCGGGAGTCCACGAGCAGTACTTC. The rearrangement uses TRBV7-9 and TRBJ2-7; TRBD2 aligns across 8 bases. The V gene end was trimmed by 2 bases and the J gene end by 5 bases; junction bases not matched to a gene: 8. The CDR3 length is 15 residues. CDR1 and CDR2 (germline): SEHNR, FQNEAQ (reference sequence).

The gene calls are TRBV12-3 or TRBV12-4 and TRBJ1-1; no clear D. V lost 5 bases and J lost 6, with 10 bases in between. This CDR3 comprises 12 residues. The chain's CDR3 is CASSLPPAEAFF. The CDR3 nucleotides read TGTGCCAGCAGTCTTCCCCCGGCTGAAGCTTTCTTT.

The chain combines TRBV5-6 with TRBJ1-1; D gene uncertain. The V and J ends lost 6 bases and 1 base respectively, with 10 bases between them. Germline V gives CDR1 SGHDT, CDR2 YYEEEE. The CDR3 extends over 13 amino acids. The CDR3 coding sequence is TGTGCCAGCACCCACACCGAGAACACTGAAGCTTTCTTT. This codes for CASTHTENTEAFF. Complete variable domain (other parts from reference TRBV5-6 and TRBJ1-1): DAGVTQSPTHLIKTRGQQVTLRCSPKSGHDTVSWYQQALGQGPQFIFQYYEEEERQRGNFPDRFSGHQFPNYSSELNVNALLLGDSALYLCASTHTENTEAFFGQGTRLTVV.

V and J are TRBV7-6 and TRBJ1-6, with D hard to call. The CDR3 is 15 residues long. CDR1 and CDR2 from the germline V gene are SGHVS and FNYEAQ. V gave up 1 base and J gave up 9 bases, with 13 bases separating them. CDR3 residues: CASSLEYSRGSPLHF. In DNA, the CDR3 is TGTGCCAGCAGCTTAGAATACAGTCGGGGTTCACCCCTCCACTTT. The variable domain in full, completed from reference TRBV7-6 and TRBJ1-6, reads GAGVSQSPRYKVTKRGQDVALRCDPISGHVSLYWYRQALGQGPEFLTYFNYEAQQDKSGLPNDRFSAERPEGSISTLTIQRTEQRDSAMYRCASSLEYSRGSPLHFGNGTRLTVT.

The chain uses TRBV5-5 and TRBJ1-5; 7 bases line up with TRBD1. The CDR3 sequence is 15 residues long. Germline CDR1 reads SGHKS; CDR2 reads YYEKEE (reference sequence). Trimming removed 4 bases from V and 0 bases from J; junction bases left unmatched: 4. This CDR3 is CASSQTGNSNQPQHF. The DNA of the CDR3 is TGTGCCAGCAGCCAGACAGGGAATAGCAATCAGCCCCAGCATTTT. The full variable domain, rest sourced from reference TRBV5-5 and TRBJ1-5, is DAGVTQSPTHLIKTRGQQVTLRCSPISGHKSVSWYQQVLGQGPQFIFQYYEKEERGRGNFPDRFSARQFPNYSSELNVNALLLGDSALYLCASSQTGNSNQPQHFGDGTRLSIL.

The V call is TRBV5-5, the J call TRBJ2-7; 13 bases agree with TRBD2. V lost 3 bases, J lost 0 bases, and 0 bases stayed unmatched. The CDR3 has 15 amino acids. Germline V gene lookup returns CDR1 SGHKS and CDR2 YYEKEE (reference sequence). CDR3 residues: CASSWTSGSSYEQYF. The CDR3 DNA reads TGTGCCAGCAGCTGGACTAGCGGGAGCTCCTACGAGCAGTACTTC.

The chain recombines TRBV18 with TRBJ2-1; TRBD1 is a possible D gene (5 bases). This CDR3 has 13 residues. With 1 base removed from V and 5 bases from J, the gap between germline ends came to 6 bases. Per germline, CDR1 KGHSH and CDR2 LQKENI. CDR3 in amino acids: CASSPQQDNEQFF. In DNA, the CDR3 is TGTGCCAGCTCACCACAACAGGACAATGAGCAGTTCTTC.

V is TRBV27 and J is TRBJ1-2; 9 bases are a match to TRBD1. Per germline, CDR1 MNHEY and CDR2 SMNVEV (reference sequence). The CDR3 extends over 15 amino acids. J gave up 5 bases and V 5 bases, and 9 bases lay outside the gene matches. CDR3 amino acids: CASSPLGTGKYGYTF. CDR3 in DNA: TGTGCCAGCAGTCCCCTCGGGACAGGGAAATATGGCTACACCTTC.

V gene TRBV12-5 combines with J gene TRBJ2-2; D gene ambiguous. CDR3 length equals 15 residues. The V and J ends lost 5 bases and 4 bases respectively, with 14 bases between them. In germline, CDR1 is LGHNT, CDR2 FRNRAP. CDR3 coding DNA: TGTGCTAGTGGTCCTCCCAGCTTGGGCACCGGGGAGCTGTTTTTT. Amino acid sequence: CASGPPSLGTGELFF.

V usage is TRBV11-3 and J usage is TRBJ1-5, with D possibly TRBD1 on 5 matching bases. The CDR3 has 16 residues. The V end was cut by 1 base, the J end by 2 bases, with 12 bases between. Germline V gene data show CDR1 as SGHNT and CDR2 as YENEEA. DNA for the CDR3: TGTGCCAGCAGCTTAGTCGGGGGAGTAGGCAATCAGCCCCAGCATTTT. Translating gives CASSLVGGVGNQPQHF.

This clone occurred a few times. This rearrangement joins TRBV6-4 to TRBJ2-7; the D gene could be TRBD1 or TRBD2 (5 bases each). Per germline, CDR1 MRHNA and CDR2 SNTAGT. V was shortened by 8 bases and J by 7 bases, with 18 bases between the two germline ends. The CDR3 covers 13 residues. The CDR3 sequence: CASPFTGPVEQYF. In DNA form, the CDR3 reads TGTGCCAGCCCCTTTACGGGGCCCGTTGAGCAGTACTTC.

There are a few counts of this clone. The chain links TRBV19 to TRBJ2-7; 7 bases line up with TRBD1. The germline V gene has CDR1 LNHDA and CDR2 SQIVND (reference sequence). This CDR3 is 15 amino acids long. Losses at the gene ends were 9 bases for V and 0 bases for J; bases not matched to a gene: 11. In nucleotides, the CDR3 is TGTGCCAGAGGGACAGACATTTGGAGCTCCTACGAGCAGTACTTC. Translating gives CARGTDIWSSYEQYF.

The chain uses TRBV4-1 and TRBJ1-2, with 8 bases matching TRBD1. Germline-derived CDR1 and CDR2 are MGHRA and YSYEKL. Trimming took 4 bases from V and 8 from J; bases not matched to a gene: 6. This CDR3 contains 13 residues. CDR3 sequence (DNA): TGCGCCAGCAGCCCTACAGGGGGTAGGGGCTACACCTTC. Translation: CASSPTGGRGYTF.

This chain uses TRBV5-1 with TRBJ2-1; 8 nucleotides agree with TRBD1. The CDR3 is 14 residues long. V lost 4 bases, J lost 4 bases, and 4 bases stayed unmatched. Germline V gene data show CDR1 as SGHRS and CDR2 as YFSETQ. This chain's CDR3 is CASSPTGEYNEQFF. The DNA of the CDR3 is TGCGCCAGCAGCCCGACAGGGGAGTACAATGAGCAGTTCTTC.

This sequence joins TRBV6-4 and TRBJ2-2; unclear D gene. This CDR3 region has 13 residues. Germline CDR1 is MRHNA and CDR2 is SNTAGT. Trimming shortened V by 3 bases and J by 3 bases, and 5 bases separated the two germline ends. The CDR3 protein is CASSEGHTGELFF. Written as DNA, the CDR3 is TGTGCCAGCAGTGAAGGTCACACCGGGGAGCTGTTTTTT.

V and J are TRBV3-1 (or the pseudogene TRBV3-2) and TRBJ1-6, with 7 bases that match TRBD1. V lost 2 bases and J lost 9; bases outside the gene matches: 7. The CDR3 sequence is 15 residues long. Germline loops: CDR1 LGHDT, CDR2 YNNKEL (reference sequence). CDR3 residues: CASSQTQGGGSPLHF. CDR3 in DNA: TGTGCCAGCAGCCAAACCCAGGGGGGTGGTTCACCCCTCCACTTT.